Listed here are 15 T cell receptor beta chains from one sample, sequenced in a study of blood T cell repertoires in COVID-19. Produced via immunoSEQ multiplex PCR; TCRdb's table is partial and in-frame only. The sample contains roughly 120,000 clones, nearly 90% of which appear only once. The sample was peripheral blood. These receptor sequences come from a woman aged 55-70 years with COVID-19, enrolled during active disease.

This chain connects TRBV11-2 to TRBJ2-7; D not resolved. Looked up from germline, CDR1 is SGHAT and CDR2 is FQNNGV. V was shortened by 5 bases and J by 3 bases, with 5 bases between the two germline ends. The CDR3 is made up of 11 amino acids. CDR3 sequence: CASSRVYEQYF. CDR3 nucleotides: TGTGCCAGCAGCCGGGTCTACGAGCAGTACTTC.

The V and J genes are TRBV6-1 and TRBJ2-7, with a weak D call TRBD2 (7 bases). Trimming removed 2 bases at V and 3 bases at J, with 14 bases between. The CDR3 has 15 amino acids. CDR1 and CDR2 (germline): MNHNS, SASEGT. The CDR3 DNA sequence: TGTGCCAGCAGTGAAAGGGAGGGGGAGATCTACGAGCAGTACTTC. It codes for CASSEREGEIYEQYF.

This clone has more than one count but fewer than ten. At the DNA level, this CDR3 is encoded by other sequences in the same sample as well. This chain joins TRBV4-2 and TRBJ1-5, with a possible D match to TRBD1 (5 bases). The CDR3 is made up of 15 amino acids. Germline CDR1 is LGHNA and CDR2 is YNFKEQ. The V end was cut by 1 base, the J end by 3 bases, with 10 bases between. The CDR3 protein is CASSQVEGINQPQHF. The DNA for the CDR3 is TGTGCCAGCAGCCAAGTGGAGGGGATCAATCAGCCCCAGCATTTT.

This chain links TRBV7-2 with TRBJ2-3, with D possibly being TRBD2 (6 bases). This CDR3 comprises 15 residues. Germline V gene lookup returns CDR1 SGHTA and CDR2 FQGNSA. Between the trimmed V and J ends, which lost 2 bases and 0 bases, there was a span of 9 bases. The CDR3 loop reads CASSLLRGSTDTQYF. CDR3 bases: TGTGCCAGCAGCTTACTACGGGGGAGCACAGATACGCAGTATTTT.

The chain carries TRBV27 and TRBJ2-2, with a weak D call TRBD2 (6 bases). Germline CDR1 reads MNHEY; CDR2 reads SMNVEV (reference sequence). Between the trimmed V and J ends, which lost 0 bases and 7 bases, there was a span of 12 bases. The CDR3 has 15 residues. The CDR3 here is CASSLSTGVNGELFF. CDR3 DNA sequence: TGTGCCAGCAGTTTATCGACGGGGGTCAACGGGGAGCTGTTTTTT.

This clone was picked up one time. The gene calls are TRBV6-2 or TRBV6-3 and TRBJ1-1; D is unresolved. Germline-derived CDR1 and CDR2 are MNHEY and SVGEGT. V was pared by 1 base and J by 6 bases, with 9 bases between. The CDR3 is 13 amino acids. The CDR3 DNA reads as TGTGCCAGCAGTTACTTGTCCGGGTCTGAAGCTTTCTTT. It codes for CASSYLSGSEAFF.

The chain uses TRBV19 and TRBJ1-3; 7 nucleotides match TRBD1. Germline assignment: CDR1 LNHDA and CDR2 SQIVND (reference sequence). The V and J ends lost 6 bases and 4 bases, in that order; junction bases with no gene match: 6. This CDR3 has 14 residues. The CDR3, as DNA: TGTGCCAGTAGGCGACAGGGATCGGGAAACACCATATATTTT. Translating gives CASRRQGSGNTIYF.

This chain links TRBV19 with TRBJ1-2; D is perhaps TRBD1 (5 bases). CDR1 LNHDA and CDR2 SQIVND come from the germline V gene (reference sequence). The CDR3 is 14 amino acids. Trimming took 5 bases from V and 4 from J, leaving 14 bases between them. The chain's CDR3 is CASSSAQGPYGYTF. DNA for the CDR3: TGTGCCAGTAGTTCCGCCCAGGGTCCCTATGGCTACACCTTC.

The J gene is TRBJ2-5, the V gene TRBV7-2; D gene ambiguous. The CDR3 consists of 14 residues. Trimming took off 2 bases at V and 5 bases at J, with 12 bases between the two ends. In germline, CDR1 is SGHTA, CDR2 FQGNSA. CDR3 sequence (DNA): TGTGCCAGCAGCTTACTACCCCTCCTGGAGACCCAGTACTTC. This encodes CASSLLPLLETQYF.

In this sample, this clone turned up once. This chain links TRBV4-3 with TRBJ1-4, with 10 bases matching TRBD1. The CDR3 contains 16 residues. The junction had 6 bases not matched to a gene; V was cut back by 0 bases and J by 8 bases. In germline, CDR1 is LGHNA, CDR2 YSLEER. CDR3 DNA sequence: TGCGCCAGCAGCCAAGATGGGACAGGGGTTCGGGAAAAACTGTTTTTT. Encoded protein: CASSQDGTGVREKLFF.

In its sample, this clone was seen once. This sequence joins TRBV19 and TRBJ2-3; weak D call: TRBD1 (6 bases). Germline-derived CDR1 and CDR2 are LNHDA and SQIVND (reference sequence). The CDR3 length is 16 residues. Trimming pared 6 bases from V and 2 bases from J, leaving 18 bases between. This CDR3 is CASRGARTKNTDTQYF. CDR3 bases: TGTGCCAGTAGGGGGGCCCGAACAAAAAACACAGATACGCAGTATTTT.

This sequence joins TRBV2 and TRBJ2-2; the D gene is possibly TRBD2 (6 bases). This CDR3 region has 18 residues. V was clipped by 2 bases and J by 1 base, with 17 bases between them. Germline V lookup: CDR1 SNHLY, CDR2 FYNNEI. The CDR3 protein is CASSESHGGYLNTGELFF. DNA for the CDR3: TGTGCCAGCAGTGAATCCCACGGAGGGTATTTGAACACCGGGGAGCTGTTTTTT.

The gene calls are TRBV13 and TRBJ2-3; D might be TRBD2 (5 bases). V gave up 5 bases and J gave up 2 bases, with 11 bases separating them. Germline lookup yields CDR1 PRHDT and CDR2 FYEKMQ (reference sequence). The CDR3 consists of 14 residues. The CDR3 region is CASSSGGLTDTQYF. The CDR3, as DNA: TGTGCCAGCAGCAGCGGAGGACTCACAGATACGCAGTATTTT.

This clone has a single count. CDR3: CAWTVGGSDTQYF. In DNA, the CDR3 is TGTGCCTGGACGGTCGGCGGGTCAGATACGCAGTATTTT. The chain uses TRBV30 and TRBJ2-3; D is possibly TRBD2 (5 bases). Trimming removed 4 bases from V and 4 bases from J, with 12 bases in between. CDR3 length: 13 amino acids. Germline V gives CDR1 GTSNPN, CDR2 SVGIG (reference sequence).

The chain links TRBV5-1 to TRBJ2-1; 9 bases are a match to TRBD1. Trimming at V came to 0 bases and at J to 7 bases, leaving 8 bases not matched to a gene. The CDR3 loop spans 16 amino acids. Germline V gene sequence: CDR1 SGHRS, CDR2 YFSETQ. The chain's CDR3 is CASSLEGQGGGNEQFF. DNA of the CDR3: TGCGCCAGCAGCTTGGAGGGACAGGGAGGTGGGAATGAGCAGTTCTTC. The whole variable domain, remainder taken from reference TRBV5-1 and TRBJ2-1, is KAGVTQTPRYLIKTRGQQVTLSCSPISGHRSVSWYQQTPGQGLQFLFEYFSETQRNKGNFPGRFSGRQFSNSRSEMNVSTLELGDSALYLCASSLEGQGGGNEQFFGPGTRLTVL.